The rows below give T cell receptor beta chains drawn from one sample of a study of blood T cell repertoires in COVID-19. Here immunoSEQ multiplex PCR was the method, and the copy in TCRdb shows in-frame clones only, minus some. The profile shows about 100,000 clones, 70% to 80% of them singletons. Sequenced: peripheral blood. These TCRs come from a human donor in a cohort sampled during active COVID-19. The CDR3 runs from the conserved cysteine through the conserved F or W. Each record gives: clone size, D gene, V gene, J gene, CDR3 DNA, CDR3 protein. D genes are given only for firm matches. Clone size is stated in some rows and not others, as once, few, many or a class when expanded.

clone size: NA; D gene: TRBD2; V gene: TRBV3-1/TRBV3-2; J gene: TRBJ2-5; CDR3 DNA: TGTGCCAGCAGCCATGGGACTAGCCGGGAGACCCAGTACTTC; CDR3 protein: CASSHGTSRETQYF
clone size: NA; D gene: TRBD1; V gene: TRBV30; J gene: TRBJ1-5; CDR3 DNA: TGTGCCTGGAGAGCCGGGACAGCGAGCAATCAGCCCCAGCATTTT; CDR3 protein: CAWRAGTASNQPQHF
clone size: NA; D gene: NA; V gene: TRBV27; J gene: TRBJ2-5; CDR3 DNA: TGTGCCAGCAGTTTTCTAGCGAATGAAGAGACCCAGTACTTC; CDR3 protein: CASSFLANEETQYF
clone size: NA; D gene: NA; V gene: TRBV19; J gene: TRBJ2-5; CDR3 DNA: TGTGCCAGTAGAGCCAGGGGAGAGGAGACCCAGTACTTC; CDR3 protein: CASRARGEETQYF
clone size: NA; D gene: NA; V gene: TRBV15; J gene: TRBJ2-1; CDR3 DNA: TGTGCCACCAGCAGGGACTATAACAATGAGCAGTTCTTC; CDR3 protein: CATSRDYNNEQFF
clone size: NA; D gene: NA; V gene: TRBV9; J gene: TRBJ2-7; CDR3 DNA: TGTGCCAGCAGCGAGGCAGGGGAATACGAGCAGTACTTC; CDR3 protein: CASSEAGEYEQYF
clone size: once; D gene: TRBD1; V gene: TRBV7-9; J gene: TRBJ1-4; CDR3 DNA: TGTGCCAGCAGCCTCCAATCACAGGGGGCGGGGGAAAAACTGTTTTTT; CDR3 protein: CASSLQSQGAGEKLFF
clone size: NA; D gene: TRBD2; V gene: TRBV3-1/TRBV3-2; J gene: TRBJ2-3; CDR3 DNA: TGTGCCAGCAGCGGCTCCGGGACTAGCGGGAGATACGCAGATACGCAGTATTTT; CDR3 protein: CASSGSGTSGRYADTQYF
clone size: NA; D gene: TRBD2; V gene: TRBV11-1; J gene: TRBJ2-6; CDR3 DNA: TGTGCCAGCAGCCCCGGGGGGGCTGGGGCCAACGTCCTGACTTTC; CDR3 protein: CASSPGGAGANVLTF
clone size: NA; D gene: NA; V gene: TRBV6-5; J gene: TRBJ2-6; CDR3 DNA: TGTGCCAGCAGTTACAGGGGTTCTGGGGCCAACGTCCTGACTTTC; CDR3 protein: CASSYRGSGANVLTF
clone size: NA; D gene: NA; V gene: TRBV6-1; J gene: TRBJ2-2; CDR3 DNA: TGTGCCAGCAGTGAACAAGCGTCGAACACCGGGGAGCTGTTTTTT; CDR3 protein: CASSEQASNTGELFF
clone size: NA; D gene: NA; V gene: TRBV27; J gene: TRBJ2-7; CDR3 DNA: TGTGCCAGCAGTCACACTAGAGGTGACTACGAGCAGTACTTC; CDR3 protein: CASSHTRGDYEQYF
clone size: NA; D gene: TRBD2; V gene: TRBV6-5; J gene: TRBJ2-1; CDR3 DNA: TGTGCCAGCAGTCTGACTAGCAGCCCCTACAATGAGCAGTTCTTC; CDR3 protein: CASSLTSSPYNEQFF
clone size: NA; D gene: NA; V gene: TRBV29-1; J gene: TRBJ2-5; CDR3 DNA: TGCAGCGTTGAAGAGCGACCGGGTCCCAGTCGGGAGACCCAGTACTTC; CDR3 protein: CSVEERPGPSRETQYF
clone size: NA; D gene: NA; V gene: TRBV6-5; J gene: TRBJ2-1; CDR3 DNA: TGTGCCAGCAGTTACCCAGGGACACTGAATGAGCAGTTCTTC; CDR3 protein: CASSYPGTLNEQFF
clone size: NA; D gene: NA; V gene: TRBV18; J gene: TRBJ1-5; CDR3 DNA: TGTGCCAGCTCACCGAGAGGACAGACCAGCAATCAGCCCCAGCATTTT; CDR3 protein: CASSPRGQTSNQPQHF
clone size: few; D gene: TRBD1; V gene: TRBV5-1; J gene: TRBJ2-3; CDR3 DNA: TGCGCCAGCAGCCATACGACAGGGACAGATACGCAGTATTTT; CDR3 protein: CASSHTTGTDTQYF
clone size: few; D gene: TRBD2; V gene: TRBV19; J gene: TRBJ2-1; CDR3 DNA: TGTGCCAGTAGTATTGGACTAGCGGGAGGGACCTACAATGAGCAGTTCTTC; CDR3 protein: CASSIGLAGGTYNEQFF
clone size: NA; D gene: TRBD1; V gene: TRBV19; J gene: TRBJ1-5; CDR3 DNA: TGTGCCAGTAGTATTGGGACAGGGTCTTCGGATGGGCATTTT; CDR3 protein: CASSIGTGSSDGHF
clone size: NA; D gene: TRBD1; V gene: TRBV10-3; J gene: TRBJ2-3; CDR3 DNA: TGTGCCACCTTACAGGGGGCTCCAGATACGCAGTATTTT; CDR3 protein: CATLQGAPDTQYF
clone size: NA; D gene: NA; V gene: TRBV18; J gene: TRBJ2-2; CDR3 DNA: TGTGCCAGCTCACCAAACAGGGACACCGGGGAGCTGTTTTTT; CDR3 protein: CASSPNRDTGELFF
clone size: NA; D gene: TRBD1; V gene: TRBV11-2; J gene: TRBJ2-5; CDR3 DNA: TGTGCCAGCAGCTTGGGGACAGGGGGCCTGGGGACCCAGTACTTC; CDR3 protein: CASSLGTGGLGTQYF
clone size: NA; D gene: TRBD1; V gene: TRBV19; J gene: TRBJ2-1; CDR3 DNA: TGTGCCAGTTTACAGGGGCCCGCGAGCTCCTACAATGAGCAGTTCTTC; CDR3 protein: CASLQGPASSYNEQFF
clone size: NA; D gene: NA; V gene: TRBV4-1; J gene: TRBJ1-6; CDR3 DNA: TGCGCCAGCAGCCAAGATTCCCAGGGGAATTCACCCCTCCACTTT; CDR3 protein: CASSQDSQGNSPLHF
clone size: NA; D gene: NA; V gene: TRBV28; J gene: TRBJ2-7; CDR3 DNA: TGTGCCACCCGGATCCCCGTCGGAGAAACCTACGAGCAGTACTTC; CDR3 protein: CATRIPVGETYEQYF
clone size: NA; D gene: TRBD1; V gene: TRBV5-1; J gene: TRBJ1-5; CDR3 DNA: TGCGCCAGCAGCGAGCAGGGGGTTGGCAATCAGCCCCAGCATTTT; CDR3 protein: CASSEQGVGNQPQHF
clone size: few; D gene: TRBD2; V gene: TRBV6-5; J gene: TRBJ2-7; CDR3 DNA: TGTGCCAGCAGTTACTCGTATAGCGGGGACTCCTACGAGCAGTACTTC; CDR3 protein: CASSYSYSGDSYEQYF
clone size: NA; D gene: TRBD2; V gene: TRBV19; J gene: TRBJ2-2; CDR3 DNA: TGTGCCAGTAGTACCATAGCGGGAGGTCGCACCGGGGAGCTGTTTTTT; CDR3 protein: CASSTIAGGRTGELFF
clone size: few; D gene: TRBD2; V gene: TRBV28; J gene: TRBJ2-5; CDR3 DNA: TGTGCCAGCAGTACACAAGGACTAGCGGGAGAGACCCAGTACTTC; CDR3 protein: CASSTQGLAGETQYF
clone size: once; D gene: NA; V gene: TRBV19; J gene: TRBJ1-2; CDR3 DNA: TGTGCCAGTATTTCAAGCCAGGGAAACTATGGCTACACCTTC; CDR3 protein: CASISSQGNYGYTF
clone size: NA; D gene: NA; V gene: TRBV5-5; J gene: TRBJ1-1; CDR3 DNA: TGTGCCAGCAGCTTGGGCGCAGGGAGGGAAGACACTGAAGCTTTCTTT; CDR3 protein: CASSLGAGREDTEAFF
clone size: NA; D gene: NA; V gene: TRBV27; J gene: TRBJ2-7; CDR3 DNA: TGTGCCAGCAGTTTATCATCAGGGGTCGGAAGGGTGTACTCCTACGAGCAGTACTTC; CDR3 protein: CASSLSSGVGRVYSYEQYF
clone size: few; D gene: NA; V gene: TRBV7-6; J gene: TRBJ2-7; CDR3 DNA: TGTGCCAGCAGCTTAGCAGCGGGCAGGTCCAGTTACGAGCAGTACTTC; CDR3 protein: CASSLAAGRSSYEQYF
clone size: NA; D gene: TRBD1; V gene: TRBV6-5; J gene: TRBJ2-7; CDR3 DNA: TGTGCCAGCAGTAAACACAGGGGCTCCTACGAGCAGTACTTC; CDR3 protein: CASSKHRGSYEQYF
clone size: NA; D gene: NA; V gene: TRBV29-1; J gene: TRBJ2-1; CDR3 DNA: TGCAGCGTTGAACAGAATCCTTACAATGAGCAGTTCTTC; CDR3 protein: CSVEQNPYNEQFF
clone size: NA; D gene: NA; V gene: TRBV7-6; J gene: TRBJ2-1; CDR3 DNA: TGTGCCAGCACCTCAGGGCCAGGCCCCTCCTACAATGAGCAGTTCTTC; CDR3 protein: CASTSGPGPSYNEQFF
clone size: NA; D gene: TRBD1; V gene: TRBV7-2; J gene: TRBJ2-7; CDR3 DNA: TGTGCCAGCACCCTGGACAGGGAGGAGGGCGAGCAGTACTTC; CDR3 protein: CASTLDREEGEQYF
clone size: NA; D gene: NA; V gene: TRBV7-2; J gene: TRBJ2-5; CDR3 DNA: TGTGCCAGCAGCCGCAGGCCGGGGACTCAAGAGACCCAGTACTTC; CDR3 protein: CASSRRPGTQETQYF
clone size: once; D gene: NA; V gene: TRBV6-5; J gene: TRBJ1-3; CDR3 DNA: TGTGCCAGCAGTTACTGGGCCCAGAGCTCTGGAAACACCATATATTTT; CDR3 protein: CASSYWAQSSGNTIYF
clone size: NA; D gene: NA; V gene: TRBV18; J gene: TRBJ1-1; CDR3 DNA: TGTGCCAGCTCGGACAGCCCGAACACTGAAGCTTTCTTT; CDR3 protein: CASSDSPNTEAFF
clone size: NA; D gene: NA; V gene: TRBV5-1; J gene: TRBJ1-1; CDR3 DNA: TGCGCCAGTACATTGAACACTGAAGCTTTCTTT; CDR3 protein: CASTLNTEAFF
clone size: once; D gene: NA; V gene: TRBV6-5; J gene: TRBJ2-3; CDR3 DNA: TGTGCCAGCAACCGGGAACCCACAGATACGCAGTATTTT; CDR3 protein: CASNREPTDTQYF
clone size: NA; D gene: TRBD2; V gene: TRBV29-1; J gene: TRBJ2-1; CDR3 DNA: TGCAGCGTTGAAGATGCCCGGACTAGCGGGGTCACTCCCTGGGATGAGCAGTTCTTC; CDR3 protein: CSVEDARTSGVTPWDEQFF
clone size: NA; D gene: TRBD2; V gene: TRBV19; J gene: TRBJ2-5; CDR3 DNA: TGTGCCAGTAGTATAATAGCGGGGGATAAAGAGACCCAGTACTTC; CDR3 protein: CASSIIAGDKETQYF
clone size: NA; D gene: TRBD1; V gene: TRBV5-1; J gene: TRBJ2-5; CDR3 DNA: TGCGCCAGCAGCGTGGCCGGGACAGGGAGAGGGACCCAGTACTTC; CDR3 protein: CASSVAGTGRGTQYF
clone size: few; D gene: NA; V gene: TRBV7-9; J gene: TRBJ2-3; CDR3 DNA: TGTGCCAGCAGCTTAAATCCGTCCTATACGCAGTATTTT; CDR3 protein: CASSLNPSYTQYF
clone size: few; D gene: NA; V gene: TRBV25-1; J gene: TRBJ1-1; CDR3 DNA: TGTGCCAGCAGTGAATATAGTTTGAACACTGAAGCTTTCTTT; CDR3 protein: CASSEYSLNTEAFF
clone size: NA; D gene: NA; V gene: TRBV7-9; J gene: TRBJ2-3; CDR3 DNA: TGTGCCAGCAGCCCCTGGACAACGGAAAATACGCAGTATTTT; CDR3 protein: CASSPWTTENTQYF
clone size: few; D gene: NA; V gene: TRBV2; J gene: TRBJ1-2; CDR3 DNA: TGTGCCAGCAACCTCCTCTCGGCGGGTGGAGGCTACACCTTC; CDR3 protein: CASNLLSAGGGYTF
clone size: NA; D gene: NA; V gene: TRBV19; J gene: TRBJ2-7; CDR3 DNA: TGTGCCAGTAGCGCCGCCTTGCGGAGCTCCTACGAGCAGTACTTC; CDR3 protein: CASSAALRSSYEQYF
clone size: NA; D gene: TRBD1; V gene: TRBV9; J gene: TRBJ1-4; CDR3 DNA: TGTGCCAGCAGCATCGGACAGGGGGCTGATGAAAAACTGTTTTTT; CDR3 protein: CASSIGQGADEKLFF
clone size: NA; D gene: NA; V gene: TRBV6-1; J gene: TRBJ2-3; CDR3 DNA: TGTGCCAGCAGTGAAGCCTGGCAGGCAGATACGCAGTATTTT; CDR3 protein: CASSEAWQADTQYF
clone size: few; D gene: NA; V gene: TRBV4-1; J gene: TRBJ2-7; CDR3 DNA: TGCGCCAGCAGCCAAGCCCTTCTCTCCTACGAGCAGTACTTC; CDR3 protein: CASSQALLSYEQYF
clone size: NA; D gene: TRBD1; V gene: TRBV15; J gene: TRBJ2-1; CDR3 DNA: TGTGCCACCAGCAGAGAGGCGGTCAGGGGGCCAAATGAGCAGTTCTTC; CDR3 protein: CATSREAVRGPNEQFF
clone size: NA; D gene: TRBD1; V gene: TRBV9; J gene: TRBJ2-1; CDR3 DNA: TGTGCCAGCAGCGGGCAGGGGGTTTACTACAATGAGCAGTTCTTC; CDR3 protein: CASSGQGVYYNEQFF
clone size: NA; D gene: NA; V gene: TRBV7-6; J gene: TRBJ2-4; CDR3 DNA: TGTGCCAGCAGCCCTGACATGGAAAACATTCAGTACTTC; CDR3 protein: CASSPDMENIQYF
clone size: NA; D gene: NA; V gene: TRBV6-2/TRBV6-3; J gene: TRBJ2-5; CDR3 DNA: TGTGCCAGCAGTTACGGCAGGGGAATGATCCAGTACTTC; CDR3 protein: CASSYGRGMIQYF
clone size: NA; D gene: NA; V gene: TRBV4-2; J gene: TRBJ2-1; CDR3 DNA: TGTGCCAGCAGCCCCCGGGACTCCCCCTACAATGAGCAGTTCTTC; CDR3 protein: CASSPRDSPYNEQFF